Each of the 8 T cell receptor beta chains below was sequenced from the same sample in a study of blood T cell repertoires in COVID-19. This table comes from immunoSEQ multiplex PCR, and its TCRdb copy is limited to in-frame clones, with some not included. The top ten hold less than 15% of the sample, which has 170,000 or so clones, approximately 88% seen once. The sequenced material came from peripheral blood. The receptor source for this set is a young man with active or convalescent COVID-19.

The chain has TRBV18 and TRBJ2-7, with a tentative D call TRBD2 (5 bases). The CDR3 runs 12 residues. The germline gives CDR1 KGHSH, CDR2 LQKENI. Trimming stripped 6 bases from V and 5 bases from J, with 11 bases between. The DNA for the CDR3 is TGTGCCAGCTCGCTTAGCGTAAACGAGCAGTACTTC. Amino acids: CASSLSVNEQYF.

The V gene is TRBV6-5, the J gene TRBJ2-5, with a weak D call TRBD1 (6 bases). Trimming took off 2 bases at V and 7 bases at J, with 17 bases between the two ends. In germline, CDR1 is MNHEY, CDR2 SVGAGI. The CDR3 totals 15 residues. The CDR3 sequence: CASSYDGTRLRTQYF. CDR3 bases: TGTGCCAGCAGTTACGACGGGACACGACTTAGGACCCAGTACTTC.

In nucleotides, the CDR3 is TGTGCCAGCAGCCAAGATGTCGCAGGGTGGTGCAATGAGCAGTTCTTC. This sequence encodes CASSQDVAGWCNEQFF. V is TRBV3-1 (or the pseudogene TRBV3-2) and J is TRBJ2-1, with a weak D call TRBD1 (5 bases). The length of the CDR3 is 16 residues. V dropped 0 bases and J dropped 6 bases, with 15 bases sitting between them. Looked up from germline, CDR1 is LGHDT and CDR2 is YNNKEL (reference sequence).

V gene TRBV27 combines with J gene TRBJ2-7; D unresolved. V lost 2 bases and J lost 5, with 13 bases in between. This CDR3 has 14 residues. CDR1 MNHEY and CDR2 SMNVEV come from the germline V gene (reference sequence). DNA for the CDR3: TGTGCCAGCAGTTTAAGAGTTAATAAGAACGAGCAGTACTTC. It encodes CASSLRVNKNEQYF.

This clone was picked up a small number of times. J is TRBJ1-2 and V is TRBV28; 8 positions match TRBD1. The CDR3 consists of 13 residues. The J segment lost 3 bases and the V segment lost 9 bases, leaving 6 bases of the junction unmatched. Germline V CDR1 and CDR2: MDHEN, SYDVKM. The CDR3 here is CASGDRSYYGYTF. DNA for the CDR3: TGTGCCAGTGGGGACAGGTCTTACTATGGCTACACCTTC.

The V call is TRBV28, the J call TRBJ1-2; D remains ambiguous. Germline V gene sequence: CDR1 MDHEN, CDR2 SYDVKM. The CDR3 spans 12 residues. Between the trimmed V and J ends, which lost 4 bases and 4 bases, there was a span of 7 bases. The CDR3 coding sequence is TGTGCCAGCAGTTCCTATATCTATGGCTACACCTTC. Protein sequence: CASSSYIYGYTF.

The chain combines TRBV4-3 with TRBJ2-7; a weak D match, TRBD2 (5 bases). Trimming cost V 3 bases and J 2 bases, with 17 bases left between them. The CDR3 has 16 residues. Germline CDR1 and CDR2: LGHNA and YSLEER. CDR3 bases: TGCGCCAGCAGCCAGGCCCTAGTGGCGGAGGCCTACGAGCAGTACTTC. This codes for CASSQALVAEAYEQYF.

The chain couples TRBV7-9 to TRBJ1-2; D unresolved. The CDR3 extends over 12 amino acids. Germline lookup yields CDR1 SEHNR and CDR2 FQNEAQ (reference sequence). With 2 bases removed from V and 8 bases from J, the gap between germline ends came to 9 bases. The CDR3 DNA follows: TGTGCCAGCAGCTTATTGGGAGAGGGCTACACCTTC. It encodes CASSLLGEGYTF.